This T cell receptor (beta chain) stems from a study of shared clonotypes between healthy human individuals. Overall study context: The people who gave samples were a couple of women and a few men aged 18 to 49.

For every subset, genomic DNA was evenly distributed across several immunoSEQ plates. It was on ten immunoSEQ deep assay plates that unsorted PBMC DNA was sequenced. TCRdb's copy holds only in-frame clones and misses some; the assay was immunoSEQ multiplex PCR. The table records 450,000 to 600,000 clones, 79% of them present only once. This clone was observed a few times. The study used approximately 90 million PBMCs per unsorted sample for genomic DNA. This sequence originates from a woman aged 40 to 55 in good health. Some clones in this sample may be carry-over from other donors' samples. Sequencing input: PBMCs.

CDR3 in DNA: TGTGCCAGCAGCCGACAGGGATTTAGCTCCTACGAGCAGTACTTC. Its translation: CASSRQGFSSYEQYF. The V and J genes are TRBV7-8 and TRBJ2-7, with TRBD1 matching over 7 bases. V dropped 5 bases and J dropped 0; count of bases not matched to a gene: 7. This CDR3 has 15 amino acids. CDR1 SGHVS and CDR2 FQNEAQ come from the germline V gene.